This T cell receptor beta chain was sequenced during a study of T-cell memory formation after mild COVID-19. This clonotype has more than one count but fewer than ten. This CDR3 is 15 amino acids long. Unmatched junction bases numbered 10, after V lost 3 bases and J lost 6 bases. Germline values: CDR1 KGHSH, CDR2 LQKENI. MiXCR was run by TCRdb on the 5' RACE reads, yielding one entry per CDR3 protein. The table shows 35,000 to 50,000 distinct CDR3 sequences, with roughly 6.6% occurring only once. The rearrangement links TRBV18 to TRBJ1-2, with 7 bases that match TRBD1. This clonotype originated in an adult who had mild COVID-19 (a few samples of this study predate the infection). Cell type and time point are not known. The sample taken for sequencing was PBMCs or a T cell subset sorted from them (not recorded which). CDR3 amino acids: CASSPVDRDRNGYTF. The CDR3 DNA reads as TGTGCCAGCTCACCCGTAGACAGGGACCGGAATGGCTACACCTTC.